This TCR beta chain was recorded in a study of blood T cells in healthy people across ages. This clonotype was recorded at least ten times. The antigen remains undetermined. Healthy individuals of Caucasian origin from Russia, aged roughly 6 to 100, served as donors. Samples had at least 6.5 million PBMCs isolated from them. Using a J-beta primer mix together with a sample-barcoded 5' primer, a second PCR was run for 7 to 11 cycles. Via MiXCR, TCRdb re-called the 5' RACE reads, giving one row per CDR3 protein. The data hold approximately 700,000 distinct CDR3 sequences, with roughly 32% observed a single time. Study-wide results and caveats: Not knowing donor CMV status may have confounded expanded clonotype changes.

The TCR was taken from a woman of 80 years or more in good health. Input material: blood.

CDR3 in DNA: TGTGCCAGCAGCCCCCACGGGTTCCAAGAGACCCAGTACTTC. Translation gives CASSPHGFQETQYF. The V call is TRBV3-1, the J call TRBJ2-5; D gene uncertain. This CDR3 is built from 14 residues. CDR1 and CDR2 from the germline V gene are LGHDT and YNNKEL (reference sequence). Trimming stripped 4 bases from V and 1 base from J, with 10 bases between.